This TCR beta chain came from a study of control samples from healthy donors and cancer patients. V trimming: 7 bases; J trimming: 1 base; junction bases outside the gene matches: 5. CDR1 SGHAT and CDR2 FQNNGV come from the germline V gene. CDR3 length equals 15 residues. TCRdb's copy holds only in-frame clones and misses some; the assay was immunoSEQ multiplex PCR. The data hold around 99,000 clones, with over 75% observed a single time. The specimen was blood. This sequence was found in a human donor in good health. The donor label of this sample is uncertain. The chain combines TRBV11-2 with TRBJ2-2; the match to TRBD1 covers 8 bases. CDR3: CASTPGQVNTGELFF. CDR3 nucleotide sequence: TGTGCCAGCACCCCGGGACAGGTGAACACCGGGGAGCTGTTTTTT. The entire variable domain, with the rest obtained from reference TRBV11-2 and TRBJ2-2, is as follows: EAGVAQSPRYKIIEKRQSVAFWCNPISGHATLYWYQQILGQGPKLLIQFQNNGVVDDSQLPKDRFSAERLKGVDSTLKIQPAKLEDSAVYLCASTPGQVNTGELFFGEGSRLTVL.